What follows are 9 T cell receptor beta chains derived from one specimen sequenced in a study of shared clonotypes between healthy human individuals. Generated by immunoSEQ multiplex PCR, the TCRdb table keeps only in-frame clones and is missing some. The data hold some 1.1 million clones, with roughly 80% observed a single time. What was sequenced was memory CD4+ T cells from PBMCs. Subset noted: CD45RA-negative fraction. These receptors were taken from a man aged 18 to 30 in good health. Some clones in this sample may be carry-over from other donors' samples.

This clone was observed once. CDR3 sequence reads: CASSLRESPLYEQYF. Written as DNA, the CDR3 is TGTGCCAGCAGTTTAAGGGAGTCGCCACTGTACGAGCAGTACTTC. This chain connects TRBV28 to TRBJ2-7, with D tentatively TRBD2 (5 bases). Germline CDR1 MDHEN, CDR2 SYDVKM. This CDR3 spans 15 amino acids. Deletions cut 2 bases from V and 4 bases from J, with 15 bases between.

This rearrangement joins TRBV4-2 to TRBJ2-5; perhaps TRBD1 as D (5 bases). The closer fit of TRBJ2-7 to the DNA end suggests the J call may be wrong. This CDR3 has 15 residues. Germline V lookup: CDR1 LGHNA, CDR2 YNFKEQ. For the CDR3, the DNA is TGTGCCAGCAGCCACAACGTTGAGACAGCCTACGAGCAGTACTTC. The encoded protein is CASSHNVETAYEQYF.

As regards this clone: Being one base from a much bigger clone, this may be a read error. This chain uses TRBV5-1 with TRBJ1-3; a possible D gene is TRBD1 (5 bases). The CDR3 sequence is 18 residues long. Germline CDR1 reads SGHRS; CDR2 reads YFSETQ. The V end was cut by 3 bases, the J end by 4 bases, with 23 bases between. The CDR3 DNA follows: TGCGCCAGCAGCTCGGTGACTCGGCGGGGGGAAAGGGGAAACACCATATATTTT. This translates into CASSSVTRRGERGNTIYF.

The gene calls are TRBV27 and TRBJ2-1, with no clear D. Germline values: CDR1 MNHEY, CDR2 SMNVEV (reference sequence). V lost 6 bases and J lost 0, with 9 bases in between. This CDR3 region has 14 residues. DNA for the CDR3: TGTGCCAGCAGCCGGCAAAGCTCCTACAATGAGCAGTTCTTC. This gives the protein CASSRQSSYNEQFF.

Details on this clone: The identical CDR3 is also encoded by other nucleotide sequences in the sample. The rearrangement links TRBV7-9 to TRBJ1-1, with D tentatively TRBD1 (5 bases). The ends were cut back, 2 bases at V and 0 bases at J, with 7 bases in the middle. Germline V gene lookup returns CDR1 SEHNR and CDR2 FQNEAQ (reference sequence). The CDR3 consists of 14 residues. CDR3 residues: CASSLRQMNTEAFF. The CDR3 DNA is TGTGCCAGCAGCTTAAGACAGATGAACACTGAAGCTTTCTTT.

This chain uses TRBV2 with TRBJ2-7; tentatively, D is TRBD1 or TRBD2 (6 bases each). Germline assignment: CDR1 SNHLY and CDR2 FYNNEI. With 0 bases removed from V and 6 bases from J, the gap between germline ends came to 15 bases. The CDR3 is 15 amino acids. The CDR3, as DNA: TGTGCCAGCAGTGAAGCTCCCCCCGGAGGGGGCGAGCAGTACTTC. Its protein is CASSEAPPGGGEQYF. Complete variable domain (other parts from reference TRBV2 and TRBJ2-7): EPEVTQTPSHQVTQMGQEVILRCVPISNHLYFYWYRQILGQKVEFLVSFYNNEISEKSEIFDDQFSVERPDGSNFTLKIRSTKLEDSAMYFCASSEAPPGGGEQYFGPGTRLTVT.

This clone has a handful of counts. The chain has TRBV20-1 and TRBJ2-5, with no clear D. Germline V gene sequence: CDR1 DFQATT, CDR2 SNEGSKA (reference sequence). CDR3 size: 11 residues. V was cut by 6 bases and J by 4 bases, with 9 bases left in between. This CDR3 is CSATLSETQYF. CDR3 nucleotides: TGCAGTGCGACCCTTTCAGAGACCCAGTACTTC.

V gene TRBV25-1 combines with J gene TRBJ2-1; TRBD2 agrees at 12 bases. J gave up 4 bases and V 4 bases, and 8 bases lay outside the gene matches. Germline V gene data show CDR1 as MGHDK and CDR2 as SYGVNS. This CDR3 comprises 17 residues. The CDR3 here is CASSVASGRAGYNEQFF. CDR3 in DNA: TGTGCCAGCAGTGTAGCTAGCGGGAGGGCCGGGTACAATGAGCAGTTCTTC.

J is TRBJ2-1 and V is TRBV5-1; D possibly matches TRBD1 or TRBD2 (6 bases each). The CDR3 sequence is 12 residues long. V lost 3 bases and J lost 6, with 7 bases in between. The germline V gene has CDR1 SGHRS and CDR2 YFSETQ. For the CDR3, the DNA is TGCGCCAGCAGCTGGGGGGCCAATGAGCAGTTCTTC. It is translated as CASSWGANEQFF.